Presented here are 23 T cell receptor beta chains from one specimen sequenced in a study of blood T cell repertoires in COVID-19. TCRdb keeps only in-frame clones here, not all; method: immunoSEQ multiplex PCR. The table lists approximately 200,000 clones, about four fifths of them singletons. The specimen was PBMCs or T cells enriched from blood (not recorded which). The source of these receptors is a woman aged 40 to 55 with acute COVID-19.

CDR3 sequence (DNA): TGTGCCATCTATCGGACAGGGGGGACTGGAAACACCATATATTTT. This codes for CAIYRTGGTGNTIYF. The genes are TRBV10-3 and TRBJ1-3; 10 nucleotides line up with TRBD1. V was clipped by 8 bases and J by 2 bases; unmatched bases: 6. The CDR3 contains 15 residues. CDR1 and CDR2 (germline): ENHRY, SYGVKD.

The rearrangement joins TRBV2 to TRBJ1-6, with D perhaps matching TRBD1 (6 bases). CDR1 is SNHLY and CDR2 is FYNNEI in the germline V gene. The CDR3 is made up of 15 amino acids. The V end was cut by 3 bases, the J end by 7 bases, with 13 bases between. The CDR3 coding sequence is TGTGCCAGCAGTGACCCGGGACACAGGAATTCACCCCTCCACTTT. This translates into CASSDPGHRNSPLHF.

This clone is a singleton in its sample. CDR3: CASSDSSGNTIYF. The CDR3 coding sequence is TGTGCCAGCAGCGACAGTTCTGGAAACACCATATATTTT. The gene calls are TRBV9 and TRBJ1-3; D gene ambiguous. V was pared by 3 bases and J by 1 base, with 5 bases between. Germline CDR1 SGDLS, CDR2 YYNGEE. The CDR3 covers 13 residues. The whole variable domain, filled in from reference TRBV9 and TRBJ1-3, reads DSGVTQTPKHLITATGQRVTLRCSPRSGDLSVYWYQQSLDQGLQFLIQYYNGEERAKGNILERFSAQQFPDLHSELNLSSLELGDSALYFCASSDSSGNTIYFGEGSWLTVV.

This clone has a handful of counts. The chain has TRBV5-1 and TRBJ2-2, with TRBD2 matching 8 bases. Germline CDR1 reads SGHRS; CDR2 reads YFSETQ. The length of the CDR3 is 20 residues. V trimming: 1 base; J trimming: 1 base; junction bases outside the gene matches: 15. In DNA, the CDR3 is TGCGCCAGCAGCTTGCCCCAAAACCGGGGACTAGGCGGGAACACCGGGGAGCTGTTTTTT. Protein product: CASSLPQNRGLGGNTGELFF.

The chain combines TRBV30 with TRBJ2-2, with 10 positions matching TRBD2. CDR3 size: 15 residues. Germline CDR1 is GTSNPN and CDR2 is SVGIG (reference sequence). CDR3 loop: CALSGSGRGVGELFF. For the CDR3, the DNA is TGTGCTCTGAGTGGGAGCGGGAGGGGAGTCGGGGAGCTGTTTTTT.

J is TRBJ1-3 and V is TRBV11-2; possibly TRBD1 for D (6 bases). Trimming left V 4 bases short and J 0 bases short, with 10 bases between. This CDR3 is 15 amino acids long. The V gene's germline CDR1 is SGHAT and CDR2 FQNNGV. The CDR3 region has the DNA TGTGCCAGCAGCTATGACAGGAGCTCTGGAAACACCATATATTTT. Translation gives CASSYDRSSGNTIYF.

This rearrangement joins TRBV28 to TRBJ1-5; weak D call: TRBD1 (5 bases). There are 17 residues in the CDR3. V lost 5 bases and J lost 1, with 18 bases in between. Germline V gene data show CDR1 as MDHEN and CDR2 as SYDVKM. The CDR3 reads CASSPVGGWGSNQPQHF. The DNA for the CDR3 is TGTGCCAGCAGTCCGGTGGGGGGGTGGGGAAGCAATCAGCCCCAGCATTTT.

The V gene is TRBV3-1 (or the pseudogene TRBV3-2), the J gene TRBJ2-5, with a weak D call TRBD2 (6 bases). The CDR3 is 12 amino acids. Germline V gives CDR1 LGHDT, CDR2 YNNKEL (reference sequence). Trimming cost V 5 bases and J 4 bases, with 8 bases left between them. The DNA for the CDR3 is TGTGCCAGCAGCGGGGACTTAGAGACCCAGTACTTC. As protein: CASSGDLETQYF.

This sequence joins TRBV29-1 and TRBJ2-2, with TRBD2 matching over 7 bases. CDR1 SQVTM and CDR2 ANQGSEA come from the germline V gene. The CDR3 totals 17 residues. After removal of 0 bases from V and 1 base from J, the junction contained 8 bases not matched to a gene. CDR3 loop: CSVEDRVSGKNTGELFF. In DNA form, the CDR3 reads TGCAGCGTTGAAGATCGGGTAAGCGGGAAGAACACCGGGGAGCTGTTTTTT.

The V gene is TRBV27, the J gene TRBJ1-1; D is ambiguous. The CDR3 runs to 13 residues. Per germline, CDR1 MNHEY and CDR2 SMNVEV (reference sequence). Trimming cost V 1 base and J 1 base, with 4 bases left between them. The CDR3 is CASSLFRNTEAFF. CDR3 coding DNA: TGTGCCAGCAGTTTATTTCGGAACACTGAAGCTTTCTTT.

The chain employs TRBV28 and TRBJ1-1; TRBD1 might be the D (5 bases). V was trimmed by 6 bases and J by 3 bases, leaving 14 bases between them. Germline V gives CDR1 MDHEN, CDR2 SYDVKM. The CDR3 totals 14 residues. The CDR3 nucleotides read TGTGCCAGCAGCAAACCGGGACTTTACACTGAAGCTTTCTTT. This encodes CASSKPGLYTEAFF. Complete variable domain (other parts from reference TRBV28 and TRBJ1-1): DVKVTQSSRYLVKRTGEKVFLECVQDMDHENMFWYRQDPGLGLRLIYFSYDVKMKEKGDIPEGYSVSREKKERFSLILESASTNQTSMYLCASSKPGLYTEAFFGQGTRLTVV.

The chain couples TRBV30 to TRBJ2-7; D perhaps matches TRBD2 (6 bases). The CDR3 extends over 12 amino acids. Trimming pared 5 bases from V and 3 bases from J, leaving 11 bases between. Germline CDR1 reads GTSNPN; CDR2 reads SVGIG (reference sequence). The DNA of the CDR3 is TGTGCCTGGGCCGGGGGAAACTACGAGCAGTACTTC. It encodes CAWAGGNYEQYF.

This sequence joins TRBV5-6 and TRBJ1-2; possible D gene TRBD1, 6 bases. Between the trimmed V and J ends, which lost 1 base and 7 bases, there was a span of 14 bases. This CDR3 comprises 14 residues. Germline CDR1 SGHDT, CDR2 YYEEEE. The CDR3: CASSLLPGVGGYTF. CDR3 bases: TGTGCCAGCAGCTTGCTTCCAGGGGTTGGTGGCTACACCTTC.

This clone has a single count. This chain uses TRBV29-1 with TRBJ1-1; D is perhaps TRBD1 (6 bases). Trimming shortened V by 3 bases and J by 4 bases, and 9 bases separated the two germline ends. There are 12 residues in the CDR3. CDR1 and CDR2 (germline): SQVTM, ANQGSEA. This CDR3 reads CSVEGAGTEAFF. The CDR3 DNA sequence: TGCAGCGTTGAGGGGGCTGGCACTGAAGCTTTCTTT.

The CDR3 sequence is CASSTLGQGRYGYTF. CDR3 DNA sequence: TGTGCCAGTAGTACACTTGGGCAGGGAAGATATGGCTACACCTTC. V and J are TRBV19 and TRBJ1-2; the D gene is possibly TRBD1 (5 bases). Germline lookup yields CDR1 LNHDA and CDR2 SQIVND (reference sequence). V was pared by 4 bases and J by 5 bases, with 17 bases between. The CDR3 runs to 15 residues. The entire variable domain, with the rest obtained from reference TRBV19 and TRBJ1-2, is as follows: DGGITQSPKYLFRKEGQNVTLSCEQNLNHDAMYWYRQDPGQGLRLIYYSQIVNDFQKGDIAEGYSVSREKKESFPLTVTSAQKNPTAFYLCASSTLGQGRYGYTFGSGTRLTVV.

The V gene is TRBV2, the J gene TRBJ2-1; 8 bases are shared with TRBD2. Germline lookup yields CDR1 SNHLY and CDR2 FYNNEI. The length of the CDR3 is 13 residues. The V gene end was trimmed by 8 bases and the J gene end by 5 bases; junction bases not matched to a gene: 5. The CDR3 is CASVRGDNNEQFF. The CDR3 DNA sequence: TGTGCCAGCGTGCGGGGGGATAACAATGAGCAGTTCTTC.

The chain couples TRBV7-6 to TRBJ2-3, with TRBD1 matching 11 bases. CDR1 and CDR2 (germline): SGHVS, FNYEAQ. The J segment lost 1 base and the V segment lost 6 bases, leaving 9 bases of the junction unmatched. This CDR3 contains 17 residues. The CDR3 nucleotides are TGTGCCAGCAGTGCTGGGACAGGGGGGTTGGGCACAGATACGCAGTATTTT. As protein: CASSAGTGGLGTDTQYF.

This chain connects TRBV28 to TRBJ1-1; possibly TRBD1 for D (6 bases). Germline loops: CDR1 MDHEN, CDR2 SYDVKM. The CDR3 spans 13 residues. Trimming stripped 9 bases from V and 5 bases from J, with 16 bases between. The CDR3 sequence: CASRPGQRTEAFF. The CDR3 DNA follows: TGTGCCAGTAGACCGGGACAACGAACTGAAGCTTTCTTT.

The rearrangement uses TRBV7-2 and TRBJ2-1; 7 bases match TRBD2. Germline CDR1 reads SGHTA; CDR2 reads FQGNSA. CDR3 length equals 15 residues. V lost 3 bases to trimming and J lost 8 bases; unmatched junction nucleotides: 10. The DNA for the CDR3 is TGTGCCAGCAGCTTGCCCTACATCCGGGGGGATGAGCAGTTCTTC. Protein product: CASSLPYIRGDEQFF.

The chain employs TRBV7-5 and TRBJ2-3; the table's D call, TRBD2, has no DNA check behind it. TRBV7-5 is reported as a pseudogene. The CDR3 spans 18 residues. The CDR3 DNA follows: TGTGTCAGAATCCAGACCCTGAGCGGGAGGGGTAGGACAGATACGCAGTATTTT. Translating it yields CVRIQTLSGRGRTDTQYF.

The chain couples TRBV5-5 to TRBJ1-5; the D gene is possibly TRBD1 (5 bases). The CDR3 runs 14 residues. The V and J ends lost 0 bases and 8 bases respectively, with 12 bases between them. CDR1 is SGHKS and CDR2 is YYEKEE in the germline V gene (reference sequence). In DNA form, the CDR3 reads TGTGCCAGCAGCTTGGGGGGCCTGGCGGAGCCCCAGCATTTT. Protein sequence: CASSLGGLAEPQHF.

This chain links TRBV5-6 with TRBJ2-7; D might be TRBD1 (6 bases). This CDR3 is 14 amino acids long. The germline V gene has CDR1 SGHDT and CDR2 YYEEEE. V was pared by 0 bases and J by 3 bases, with 10 bases between. The CDR3 protein is CASSLGGQLYEQYF. The CDR3 DNA reads TGTGCCAGCAGCTTGGGGGGACAACTCTACGAGCAGTACTTC.

This sequence joins TRBV7-6 and TRBJ2-7; 12 bases line up with TRBD2. Germline loops: CDR1 SGHVS, CDR2 FNYEAQ. This CDR3 comprises 15 residues. J lost 4 bases, V lost 5 bases, and 6 bases had no gene match. The CDR3 loop reads CASSILAGGVYEQYF. Written as DNA, the CDR3 is TGTGCCAGCAGCATTCTAGCGGGGGGGGTATACGAGCAGTACTTC. Together with reference TRBV7-6 and TRBJ2-7, the CDR3 gives the full variable domain: GAGVSQSPRYKVTKRGQDVALRCDPISGHVSLYWYRQALGQGPEFLTYFNYEAQQDKSGLPNDRFSAERPEGSISTLTIQRTEQRDSAMYRCASSILAGGVYEQYFGPGTRLTVT.